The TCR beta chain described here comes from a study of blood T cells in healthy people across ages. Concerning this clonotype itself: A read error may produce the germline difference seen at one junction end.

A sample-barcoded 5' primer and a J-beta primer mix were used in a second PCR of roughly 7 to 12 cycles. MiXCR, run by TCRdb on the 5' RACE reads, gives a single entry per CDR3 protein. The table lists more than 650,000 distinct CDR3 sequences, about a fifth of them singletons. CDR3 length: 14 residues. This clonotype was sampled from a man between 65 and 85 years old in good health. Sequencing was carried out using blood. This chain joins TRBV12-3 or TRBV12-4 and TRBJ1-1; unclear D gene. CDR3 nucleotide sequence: TGTGCCAGCAGGCCTTTCCCAGCTAACACTGAAACTTTCTTT. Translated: CASRPFPANTETFF.